This record covers a single TCR beta chain. Its specificity is not known. These data are taken from a study of T cells after posttransplantation cyclophosphamide. This CDR3 comprises 14 residues. CDR1 and CDR2 (germline): SEHNR, FQNEAQ (reference sequence). V shed 2 bases and J 10 bases; nucleotides not matched to a gene: 5. The study's findings and limits: Later blood repertoires were often dominated by clones from the donor CD8+ memory compartment. Recipient CMV seropositivity and CMV reactivation strongly tracked TRB clonality.

Only in-frame clones appear in the TCRdb table, and some are missing; sequencing was by immunoSEQ multiplex PCR. The sample contains some 40,000 clones, none of them singletons. This related bone marrow graft donor gave peripheral blood on the day of marrow donation. The chain carries TRBV7-9 and TRBJ2-1; TRBD1 aligns across 10 bases. This receptor was taken from a man in his forties in good health, CMV-negative, and a related stem cell transplant donor. Sample: PBMCs. The CDR3 bases are TGTGCCAGCAGCTTAACCGGGACAGGGGAAGAGCAGTTCTTC. Translated: CASSLTGTGEEQFF. Based on the CDR3 plus reference TRBV7-9 and TRBJ2-1, the full variable domain is DTGVSQNPRHKITKRGQNVTFRCDPISEHNRLYWYRQTLGQGPEFLTYFQNEAQLEKSRLLSDRFSAERPKGSFSTLEIQRTEQGDSAMYLCASSLTGTGEEQFFGPGTRLTVL.